These 18 T cell receptor beta chains came from one sample sequenced in a study of glioma-infiltrating T cells. TCR alpha and beta CDR3 regions were amplified from RNA using iRepertoire nested multiplex PCR. Using its own MiXCR run on the multiplex PCR reads, TCRdb lists one record per CDR3 protein. The sample includes 90,000 or so distinct CDR3 sequences, around 40% seen only once; the top ten take more than 30%. The sample taken for sequencing was glioma tissue, nonneoplastic brain tissue, or PBMCs (not recorded which). The receptors come from a human donor with low-grade glioma or glioblastoma, undergoing nonglioma brain surgery, or in good health (not recorded which).

This sequence joins TRBV11-3 and TRBJ2-1, with D perhaps TRBD2 (6 bases). CDR1 and CDR2 (germline): SGHNT, YENEEA. The V gene lost 5 bases and the J gene lost 4 bases, with 15 bases spanning the gap. This CDR3 contains 15 residues. The CDR3 is CASSAQEGGYNEQFF. The DNA for the CDR3 is TGTGCCAGCAGCGCCCAAGAGGGAGGATACAATGAGCAGTTCTTC. The variable domain in full, completed from reference TRBV11-3 and TRBJ2-1, reads EAGVVQSPRYKIIEKKQPVAFWCNPISGHNTLYWYLQNLGQGPELLIRYENEEAVDDSQLPKDRFSAERLKGVDSTLKIQPAELGDSAVYLCASSAQEGGYNEQFFGPGTRLTVL.

This clonotype was counted many times. The rearrangement uses TRBV28 and TRBJ2-3; possibly TRBD1 for D (5 bases). Germline CDR1 and CDR2: MDHEN and SYDVKM. The CDR3 extends over 13 amino acids. The V end lost 10 bases, the J end lost 3 bases, and 14 bases lay between the germline ends. CDR3 loop: CATKLPGTDTQYF. The CDR3 DNA is TGTGCCACAAAACTCCCAGGGACAGATACGCAGTATTTT. Filled out from reference TRBV28 and TRBJ2-3, the complete variable domain reads DVKVTQSSRYLVKRTGEKVFLECVQDMDHENMFWYRQDPGLGLRLIYFSYDVKMKEKGDIPEGYSVSREKKERFSLILESASTNQTSMYLCATKLPGTDTQYFGPGTRLTVL.

This clonotype was observed many times. This sequence joins TRBV20-1 and TRBJ1-1; the D is unclear. V dropped 0 bases and J dropped 1 base, with 3 bases sitting between them. Germline CDR1 reads DFQATT; CDR2 reads SNEGSKA (reference sequence). The CDR3 runs 12 residues. In nucleotides, the CDR3 is TGCAGTGCTAGAGAAGGGAACACTGAAGCTTTCTTT. Translating it yields CSAREGNTEAFF.

This clonotype has a count of ten or more. This chain joins TRBV28 and TRBJ2-4; D remains unclear. V was shortened by 5 bases and J by 0 bases, with 8 bases between the two germline ends. The V gene's germline CDR1 is MDHEN and CDR2 SYDVKM. The CDR3 length is 14 residues. CDR3 in amino acids: CASSGDLAKNIQYF. The DNA for the CDR3 is TGTGCCAGCAGTGGCGATCTAGCCAAAAACATTCAGTACTTC.

The table lists this clonotype with a few counts. Without the conserved terminal phenylalanine or tryptophan, this CDR3 likely stems from a read error. This chain connects TRBV7-9 to TRBJ2-1; D possibly matches TRBD1 or TRBD2 (5 bases each). CDR3 length: 17 residues. With 5 bases removed from V and 1 base from J, the gap between germline ends came to 18 bases. Germline CDR1 SEHNR, CDR2 FQNEAQ (reference sequence). The CDR3 region is CASSRPSIGGSYNEQFL. The CDR3 DNA reads TGTGCCAGCAGCCGGCCGTCAATTGGGGGATCCTACAATGAGCAGTTCCTC.

Remarks on this clonotype: A much larger clone lies one base from this, so it may be a read error. The V call is TRBV19, the J call TRBJ2-7, with D possibly being TRBD2 (5 bases). The germline gives CDR1 LNHDA, CDR2 SQIVND (reference sequence). The CDR3 runs 14 residues. V lost 3 bases to trimming and J lost 2 bases, with 11 bases between them. CDR3 coding DNA: TGTGCCAGTAGTATCGGGGATGGGCCCTACGAGCAGTACTTC. Its protein product is CASSIGDGPYEQYF.

This clonotype was found many times. The chain recombines TRBV7-9 with TRBJ1-4; 9 positions match TRBD1. Germline lookup yields CDR1 SEHNR and CDR2 FQNEAQ (reference sequence). CDR3 size: 16 residues. V shed 5 bases, J shed 5 bases, and the junction held 9 bases outside the gene matches. CDR3 nucleotides: TGTGCCAGCAGCGCGGGAACAGGGGGCTCAAATGAAAAACTGTTTTTT. This encodes CASSAGTGGSNEKLFF.

V gene TRBV5-6 combines with J gene TRBJ1-1; D remains ambiguous. CDR3 length: 14 amino acids. V was shortened by 4 bases and J by 6 bases, with 16 bases between the two germline ends. CDR1 is SGHDT and CDR2 is YYEEEE in the germline V gene. DNA for the CDR3: TGTGCCAGCAGCCCGGGCTTTCAGAGGTCTGAAGCTTTCTTT. Its protein product is CASSPGFQRSEAFF.

A single count supports this clonotype. One end of the junction fails to match germline, which may point to a read error. V usage is TRBV6-1 and J usage is TRBJ2-3; maybe TRBD2 (5 bases). CDR1 is MNHNS and CDR2 is SASEGT in the germline V gene. CDR3 length: 12 amino acids. The CDR3 region has the DNA TGTGCCACCTCAGCTAGCACAGATACGAAGTATTTT. Translated: CATSASTDTKYF.

Comment on this clonotype: Just one base apart from a much larger clone, this may be a read error. CDR3 bases: TGTGCCAGCAGCCCATATGGGGGTTGGGGCGGGATCTACCAAGAGACCCAGTACTTC. This gives the protein CASSPYGGWGGIYQETQYF. The chain carries TRBV5-4 and TRBJ2-5, with a possible D match to TRBD2 (6 bases). The V end lost 4 bases, the J end lost 0 bases, and 25 bases lay between the germline ends. Germline V gene lookup returns CDR1 SGHNT and CDR2 YYREEE (reference sequence). The length of the CDR3 is 19 residues. Full variable domain (missing parts from reference TRBV5-4 and TRBJ2-5): ETGVTQSPTHLIKTRGQQVTLRCSSQSGHNTVSWYQQALGQGPQFIFQYYREEENGRGNFPPRFSGLQFPNYSSELNVNALELDDSALYLCASSPYGGWGGIYQETQYFGPGTRLLVL.

This clonotype occurred many times. The CDR3 DNA sequence: TGTGCCAGCAGCTTAGTATCAAGCAGCACAGATACGCAGTATTTT. Encoded protein: CASSLVSSSTDTQYF. J is TRBJ2-3 and V is TRBV7-2, with D unclear. CDR3 length: 15 amino acids. The germline CDR1 and CDR2 sequences are SGHTA and FQGNSA. Trimming shortened V by 1 base and J by 0 bases, and 8 bases separated the two germline ends.

This clonotype was detected many times. The chain links TRBV12-3 or TRBV12-4 to TRBJ2-3, with 12 bases fitting TRBD1. The CDR3 spans 15 residues. With V trimmed by 3 bases and J by 4 bases, 2 bases remained unmatched. CDR3 sequence reads: CASSFGTGGSDTQYF. The CDR3 region has the DNA TGTGCCAGCAGTTTCGGGACAGGGGGCTCAGATACGCAGTATTTT.

The chain employs TRBV15 and TRBJ2-7; 9 bases are a match to TRBD2. Germline CDR1 LNHNV, CDR2 YYDKDF (reference sequence). The CDR3 length is 16 residues. V was pared by 0 bases and J by 7 bases, with 10 bases of the junction left unmatched. CDR3 amino acids: CATSRDTLAGPGEQYF. The CDR3 DNA is TGTGCCACCAGCAGAGATACCCTAGCGGGACCGGGGGAGCAGTACTTC. Together with reference TRBV15 and TRBJ2-7, the CDR3 gives the full variable domain: DAMVIQNPRYQVTQFGKPVTLSCSQTLNHNVMYWYQQKSSQAPKLLFHYYDKDFNNEADTPDNFQSRRPNTSFCFLDIRSPGLGDTAMYLCATSRDTLAGPGEQYFGPGTRLTVT.

The CDR3 sequence is CSVEKDRGSNYGYTF. CDR3 sequence (DNA): TGCAGCGTTGAGAAGGACAGGGGATCTAACTATGGCTACACCTTC. V usage is TRBV29-1 and J usage is TRBJ1-2, with TRBD1 identical over 9 bases. The CDR3 spans 15 residues. Germline V gives CDR1 SQVTM, CDR2 ANQGSEA. J was trimmed by 0 bases and V by 3 bases; bases with no gene match: 5.

Remarks on this clonotype: This may be a read error: a much more frequent sequence differs by one nucleotide. The J gene is TRBJ2-7, the V gene TRBV5-1; maybe TRBD1 (6 bases). Per germline, CDR1 SGHRS and CDR2 YFSETQ. The CDR3 is 13 amino acids. The CDR3 sequence is CASSHDRNYELYF. CDR3 sequence (DNA): TGCGCCAGCAGCCATGACAGGAACTACGAGCTGTACTTC.

This clonotype appeared once. Since a much larger clone is just one base distant, this may be a read error. This chain links TRBV7-3 with TRBJ2-5, with D possibly called TRBD1 or TRBD2 (5 bases each). The germline gives CDR1 SGHTA, CDR2 FQGTGA. The CDR3 sequence is 15 residues long. CDR3 residues: CASSSKPGGWETKYF. The CDR3 nucleotides read TGTGCCAGCAGCTCTAAACCTGGGGGTTGGGAGACCAAGTACTTC.

At least ten counts were recorded for this clonotype. The rearrangement uses TRBV2 and TRBJ2-7; TRBD1 matches 7 bases. The V gene end was trimmed by 7 bases and the J gene end by 1 base; junction bases not matched to a gene: 7. The germline gives CDR1 SNHLY, CDR2 FYNNEI. There are 14 residues in the CDR3. The CDR3 nucleotides are TGTGCCAGCAAGGGGACAGACCCTTCCTACGAGCAGTACTTC. Translated: CASKGTDPSYEQYF.

This clonotype has ten or more counts. The chain is built from TRBV19 and TRBJ1-1; 9 positions agree with TRBD1. This CDR3 region has 14 residues. Germline values: CDR1 LNHDA, CDR2 SQIVND (reference sequence). V shed 7 bases, J shed 6 bases, and the junction held 9 bases outside the gene matches. As DNA, the CDR3 is TGTGCCAGTACTATGACAGGGGGTGGGTCTGAAGCTTTCTTT. Protein sequence: CASTMTGGGSEAFF. Full variable domain (remainder filled in from reference TRBV19 and TRBJ1-1): DGGITQSPKYLFRKEGQNVTLSCEQNLNHDAMYWYRQDPGQGLRLIYYSQIVNDFQKGDIAEGYSVSREKKESFPLTVTSAQKNPTAFYLCASTMTGGGSEAFFGQGTRLTVV.